This T cell receptor beta chain derives from a study of cytomegalovirus exposure and HLA in healthy donors. In the PCR, 60 Vbeta and 13 Jbeta primers were used. Clones were read by immunoSEQ multiplex PCR, and TCRdb kept only the in-frame ones, dropping some. The sample carries roughly 54,000 clones, about 70% recorded once. The V end lost 11 bases, the J end lost 0 bases, and 20 bases lay between the germline ends. Germline CDR1 is ENHRY and CDR2 is SYGVKD. The CDR3 consists of 16 residues. This clone showed up just a few times. V is TRBV10-3 and J is TRBJ1-3, with D maybe TRBD1 (5 bases). Sequencing was carried out using PBMCs. This sequence originates from a woman aged 55-75 years in good health and CMV-seropositive. CDR3 nucleotide sequence: TGTGCCGGCCGATCCCAGGGTCCCAACTCTGGAAACACCATATATTTT. As protein: CAGRSQGPNSGNTIYF.